These 9 T cell receptor beta chains came from one sample sequenced in a study of blood T cell repertoires in COVID-19. Method: immunoSEQ multiplex PCR; TCRdb's copy keeps in-frame clones and lacks some. Seen here are over 200,000 clones, roughly 87% observed once, and the top ten hold more than 10%. The source material was peripheral blood. These receptors were obtained from a woman aged 18 to 35 who had recovered from COVID-19.

The chain is built from TRBV5-5 and TRBJ1-4; D perhaps matches TRBD1 (5 bases). The V end lost 3 bases, the J end lost 0 bases, and 18 bases lay between the germline ends. This CDR3 has 18 amino acids. Germline CDR1 SGHKS, CDR2 YYEKEE (reference sequence). The DNA for the CDR3 is TGTGCCAGCAGCTCTAGGGTCGTCGGAGGGGCAACTAATGAAAAACTGTTTTTT. It codes for CASSSRVVGGATNEKLFF.

In nucleotides, the CDR3 is TGCAGTGCTAGGGTGCTAAATGAGCAGTTCTTC. Translating gives CSARVLNEQFF. The rearrangement joins TRBV20-1 to TRBJ2-1, with unresolved D. The CDR3 runs to 11 residues. CDR1 and CDR2 from the germline V gene are DFQATT and SNEGSKA (reference sequence). V lost 3 bases, J lost 7 bases, and 7 bases lay in between.

The chain joins TRBV19 to TRBJ1-5, with 7 bases that match TRBD1. Germline trimming cut 1 base from V and 0 bases from J; bases unmatched to any gene: 6. Germline assignment: CDR1 LNHDA and CDR2 SQIVND (reference sequence). This CDR3 has 17 residues. In DNA, the CDR3 is TGTGCCAGTAGTATAGGGACAGGTAGATATAGCAATCAGCCCCAGCATTTT. Protein sequence: CASSIGTGRYSNQPQHF.

To note about this clone: Other DNA sequences in the sample encode the same CDR3. The gene calls are TRBV6-5 and TRBJ2-5; D gene unclear. The CDR3 runs to 12 residues. CDR1 MNHEY and CDR2 SVGAGI come from the germline V gene. The germline V and J ends were trimmed by 0 bases and 5 bases, with 4 bases remaining between them. The CDR3 DNA sequence: TGTGCCAGCAGTTACTCGGGCGAGACCCAGTACTTC. Encoded protein: CASSYSGETQYF.

J is TRBJ2-7 and V is TRBV3-1 (or the pseudogene TRBV3-2); 8 bases are shared with TRBD2. CDR1 is LGHDT and CDR2 is YNNKEL in the germline V gene (reference sequence). Trimming removed 1 base from V and 7 bases from J; junction bases left unmatched: 15. The CDR3 runs to 17 residues. This chain's CDR3 is CASSQGTTGTRIGEQYF. The DNA of the CDR3 is TGTGCCAGCAGCCAAGGAACGACGGGGACTAGAATTGGGGAGCAGTACTTC.

The CDR3 DNA sequence: TGTGCCAGCAGTTACAGGGGCGTCGAGGAAAAACTGTTTTTT. Translated: CASSYRGVEEKLFF. This chain joins TRBV9 and TRBJ1-4, with 7 bases that match TRBD1. This CDR3 is built from 14 residues. Germline assignment: CDR1 SGDLS and CDR2 YYNGEE. V was pared by 5 bases and J by 8 bases, with 9 bases of the junction left unmatched.

The chain uses TRBV9 and TRBJ2-3; 7 bases agree with TRBD1. Germline values: CDR1 SGDLS, CDR2 YYNGEE. Trimming removed 3 bases from V and 1 base from J; junction bases left unmatched: 5. The CDR3 has 15 residues. The CDR3 is CASSARDRGTDTQYF. CDR3 DNA sequence: TGTGCCAGCAGCGCCCGGGACAGAGGCACAGATACGCAGTATTTT.

This sequence joins TRBV6-6 and TRBJ2-7; TRBD1 matches at 7 bases. Losses at the gene ends were 8 bases for V and 8 bases for J; bases not matched to a gene: 12. Germline CDR1 is MNHNY and CDR2 is SVGAGI (reference sequence). CDR3 size: 13 residues. The CDR3 loop reads CASRSEQGRKQYF. The CDR3 DNA reads as TGTGCCAGCCGATCCGAACAGGGGCGGAAGCAGTACTTC.

The genes are TRBV11-2 and TRBJ2-7; TRBD2 matches at 8 bases. CDR1 and CDR2 from the germline V gene are SGHAT and FQNNGV. This CDR3 contains 16 residues. With V trimmed by 3 bases and J by 4 bases, 11 bases remained unmatched. The CDR3 loop reads CASSFAYGTRSYEQYF. CDR3 DNA sequence: TGTGCCAGCAGCTTTGCATATGGGACTAGGAGTTACGAGCAGTACTTC.